Below are 11 T cell receptor beta chains sequenced from a single sample in a study of prognosis after radiotherapy for stage I lung cancer. Researchers used two-round multiplex PCR to amplify TCR beta CDR3 starting from genomic DNA. TRBV and TRBJ genes each had their own specific primers in first-round PCR. TCRdb re-called the multiplex PCR reads through MiXCR, storing one row per CDR3 protein. The table includes fewer than 40,000 distinct CDR3 sequences, approximately 51% detected once. Sequenced here: PBMCs, sampled before or after stereotactic body radiation therapy (not recorded which). The receptor source for this set is a donor over 45 with non-small cell lung cancer.

The V gene is TRBV6-1, the J gene TRBJ1-6; D is perhaps TRBD1 (5 bases). This CDR3 region has 15 residues. Trimming cost V 7 bases and J 6 bases, with 16 bases left between them. The germline V gene encodes CDR1 MNHNS and CDR2 SASEGT. CDR3: CASIPRGGVNSPLHF. The CDR3 nucleotides are TGTGCCAGCATCCCCCGCGGGGGAGTTAATTCACCCCTCCACTTT.

Of note for this clonotype: A much larger clonotype is one base distant, so this may be a read error. CDR3 DNA: TGTGCCACCAGTGATTTTTCGGGAGTGGAGCTGTTTTTT. Translating gives CATSDFSGVELFF. V and J are TRBV24-1 and TRBJ2-2; tentative D call: TRBD2 (6 bases). Germline values: CDR1 KGHDR, CDR2 SFDVKD. The CDR3 extends over 13 amino acids. The V end lost 1 base, the J end lost 10 bases, and 9 bases lay between the germline ends.

This clonotype was seen more than once but under ten times. A far larger clone is just one base off, so this is likely a read error. The chain couples TRBV6-1 to TRBJ1-6; D might be TRBD1 (5 bases). Trimming pared 11 bases from V and 7 bases from J, leaving 18 bases between. The CDR3 spans 14 residues. CDR1 and CDR2 from the germline V gene are MNHNS and SASEGT. The CDR3 loop reads CAGNPWGGNSPLHF. The CDR3 nucleotides are TGTGCCGGCAACCCCTGGGGGGGGAATTCACCCCTCCACTTT.

Many counts were recorded for this clonotype. This rearrangement joins TRBV15 to TRBJ1-4; D is unresolved. Germline lookup yields CDR1 LNHNV and CDR2 YYDKDF (reference sequence). CDR3 length equals 17 residues. Trimming took off 5 bases at V and 8 bases at J, with 24 bases between the two ends. The CDR3, as DNA: TGTGCCACCAGCCGTTCGTCCGGCCCTGGGTTTAACGAAAAACTGTTTTTT. Protein product: CATSRSSGPGFNEKLFF.

Within the sample, this clonotype is medium-sized (0.01 to 0.1%). The chain links TRBV7-3 to TRBJ2-3; D gene unclear. The ends were cut back, 3 bases at V and 0 bases at J, with 4 bases in the middle. CDR1 SGHTA and CDR2 FQGTGA come from the germline V gene. The CDR3 consists of 13 residues. The chain's CDR3 is CASSFSSTDTQYF. CDR3 nucleotides: TGTGCCAGCAGCTTTTCCAGCACAGATACGCAGTATTTT.

This clonotype has at least ten counts. The chain has TRBV2 and TRBJ1-1, with D possibly TRBD1 on 6 matching bases. V lost 4 bases and J lost 6, with 15 bases in between. CDR3 size: 14 residues. Germline V lookup: CDR1 SNHLY, CDR2 FYNNEI. The CDR3 region has the DNA TGTGCCAGCAGTGTAGAACAGGGATCCCCTGAAGCTTTCTTT. Its translation is CASSVEQGSPEAFF.

This clonotype was detected ten times or more. The chain recombines TRBV6-1 with TRBJ2-7, with TRBD2 identical over 10 bases. The length of the CDR3 is 16 residues. V shed 5 bases, J shed 3 bases, and the junction held 10 bases outside the gene matches. Per the germline V gene, CDR1 is MNHNS and CDR2 is SASEGT. CDR3 in DNA: TGTGCCAGCAGTCCTTCCTCTAGCGGGAGAAACTACGAGCAGTACTTC. Translating gives CASSPSSSGRNYEQYF.

This clonotype has a count of ten or more. The chain combines TRBV2 with TRBJ2-1; 8 bases are a match to TRBD2. CDR3 length equals 14 residues. V lost 6 bases and J lost 1; bases outside the gene matches: 2. Per the germline V gene, CDR1 is SNHLY and CDR2 is FYNNEI. The CDR3 here is CASRGTSSYNEQFF. As DNA, the CDR3 is TGTGCCAGCAGGGGGACTAGTTCCTACAATGAGCAGTTCTTC.

To note about this clonotype: This clone may be a read error of a much larger clone one base away. Here the CDR3 reads CIPGFGYTF. In DNA form, the CDR3 reads TGCATCCCGGGGTTTGGCTACACCTTC. V and J are TRBV20-1 and TRBJ1-2; D is uncertain. The CDR3 runs 9 residues. CDR1 is DFQATT and CDR2 is SNEGSKA in the germline V gene (reference sequence).

This clonotype was detected ten times or more. This chain joins TRBV7-9 and TRBJ2-7, with D hard to call. There are 14 residues in the CDR3. V dropped 5 bases and J dropped 2 bases, with 13 bases sitting between them. Germline V gene lookup returns CDR1 SEHNR and CDR2 FQNEAQ (reference sequence). CDR3 protein: CASSPQGRTYEQYF. CDR3 in DNA: TGTGCCAGCAGCCCTCAAGGACGTACCTACGAGCAGTACTTC.

Comments on this clonotype: This likely comes from a read error, as the CDR3 has no conserved phenylalanine or tryptophan at its end. The DNA is left out, because the CDR3 cannot be placed on it with certainty; the CDR3 is given as TCRdb lists it. The chain combines TRBV5-1 with TRBJ2-7; the table's D gene call, TRBD2, was not cross checked with the DNA. Germline-derived CDR1 and CDR2 are SGHRS and YFSETQ. The CDR3 adds up to 8 amino acids, both ends counted. CDR3 sequence reads: CASSRLAG.